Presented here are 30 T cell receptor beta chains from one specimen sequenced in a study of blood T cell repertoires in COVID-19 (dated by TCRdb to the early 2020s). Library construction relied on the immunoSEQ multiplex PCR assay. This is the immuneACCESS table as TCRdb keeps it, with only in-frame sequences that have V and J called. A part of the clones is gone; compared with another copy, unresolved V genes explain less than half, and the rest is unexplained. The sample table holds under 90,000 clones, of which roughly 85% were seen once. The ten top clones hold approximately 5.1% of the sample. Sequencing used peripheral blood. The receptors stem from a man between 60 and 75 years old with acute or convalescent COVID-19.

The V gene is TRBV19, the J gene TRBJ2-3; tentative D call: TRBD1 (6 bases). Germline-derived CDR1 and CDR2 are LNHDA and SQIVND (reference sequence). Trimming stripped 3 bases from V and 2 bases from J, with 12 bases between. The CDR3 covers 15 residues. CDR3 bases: TGTGCCAGTAGTATCAGGGGCCACACCACAGATACGCAGTATTTT. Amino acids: CASSIRGHTTDTQYF.

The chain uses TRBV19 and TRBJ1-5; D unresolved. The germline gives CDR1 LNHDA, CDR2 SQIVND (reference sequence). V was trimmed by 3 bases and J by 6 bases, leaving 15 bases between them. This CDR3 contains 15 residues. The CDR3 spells CASSIGRRASQPQHF. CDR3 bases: TGTGCCAGTAGTATTGGTCGGAGGGCGAGTCAGCCCCAGCATTTT. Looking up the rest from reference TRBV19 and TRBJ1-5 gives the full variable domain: DGGITQSPKYLFRKEGQNVTLSCEQNLNHDAMYWYRQDPGQGLRLIYYSQIVNDFQKGDIAEGYSVSREKKESFPLTVTSAQKNPTAFYLCASSIGRRASQPQHFGDGTRLSIL.

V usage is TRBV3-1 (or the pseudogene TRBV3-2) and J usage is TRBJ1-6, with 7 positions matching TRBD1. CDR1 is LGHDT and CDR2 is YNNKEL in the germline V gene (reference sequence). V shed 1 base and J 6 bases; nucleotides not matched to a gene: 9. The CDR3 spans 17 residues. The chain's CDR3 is CASSQGFSGGFNSPLHF. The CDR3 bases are TGTGCCAGCAGCCAAGGTTTTTCAGGGGGGTTTAATTCACCCCTCCACTTT.

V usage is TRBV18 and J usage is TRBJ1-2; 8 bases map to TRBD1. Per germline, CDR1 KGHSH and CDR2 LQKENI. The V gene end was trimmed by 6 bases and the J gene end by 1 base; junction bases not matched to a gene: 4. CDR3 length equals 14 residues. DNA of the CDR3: TGTGCCAGCTCGGCCGGACAGGGTAACTATGGCTACACCTTC. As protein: CASSAGQGNYGYTF.

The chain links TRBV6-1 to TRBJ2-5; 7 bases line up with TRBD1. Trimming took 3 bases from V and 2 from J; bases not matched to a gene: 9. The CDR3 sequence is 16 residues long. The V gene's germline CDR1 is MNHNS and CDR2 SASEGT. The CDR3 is CASSDRVVRGQETQYF. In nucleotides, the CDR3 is TGTGCCAGCAGTGATAGGGTTGTCAGGGGGCAAGAGACCCAGTACTTC.

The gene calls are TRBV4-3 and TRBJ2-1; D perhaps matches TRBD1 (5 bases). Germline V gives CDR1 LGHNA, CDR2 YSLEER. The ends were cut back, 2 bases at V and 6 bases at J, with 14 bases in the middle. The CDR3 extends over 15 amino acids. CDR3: CASSQTEDSPNEQFF. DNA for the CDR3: TGCGCCAGCAGCCAAACTGAAGACAGTCCCAATGAGCAGTTCTTC.

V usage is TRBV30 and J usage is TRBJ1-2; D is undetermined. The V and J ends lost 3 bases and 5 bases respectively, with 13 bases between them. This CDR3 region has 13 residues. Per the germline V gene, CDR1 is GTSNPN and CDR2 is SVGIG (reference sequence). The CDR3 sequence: CAWRWELRYGYTF. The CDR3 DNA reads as TGTGCCTGGAGGTGGGAGTTACGGTATGGCTACACCTTC.

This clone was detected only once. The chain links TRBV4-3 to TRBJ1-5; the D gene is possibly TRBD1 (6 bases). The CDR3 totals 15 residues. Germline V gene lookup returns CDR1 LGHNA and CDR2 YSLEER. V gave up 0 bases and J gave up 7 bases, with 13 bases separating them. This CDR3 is CASSQDRGVGQPQHF. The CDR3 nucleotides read TGCGCCAGCAGCCAAGACAGGGGAGTGGGACAGCCCCAGCATTTT.

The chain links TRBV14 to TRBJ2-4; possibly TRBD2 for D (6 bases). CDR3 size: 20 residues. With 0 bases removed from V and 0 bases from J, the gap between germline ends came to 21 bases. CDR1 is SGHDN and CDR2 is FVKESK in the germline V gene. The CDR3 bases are TGTGCCAGCAGCCAAGATCTGGGGGAGGCAGGGAAACTAGCCAAAAACATTCAGTACTTC. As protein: CASSQDLGEAGKLAKNIQYF.

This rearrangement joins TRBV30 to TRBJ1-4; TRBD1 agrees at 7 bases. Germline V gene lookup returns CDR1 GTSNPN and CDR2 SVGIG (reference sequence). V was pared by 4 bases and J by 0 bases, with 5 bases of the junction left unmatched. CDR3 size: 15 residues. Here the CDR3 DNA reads TGTGCCTGGAAGGAGGGGGCCGCAACTAATGAAAAACTGTTTTTT. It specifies CAWKEGAATNEKLFF.

The CDR3 coding sequence is TGTGCCACCAGCAGAGACAGGGAACTAGCTTTCTTT. This codes for CATSRDRELAFF. The chain carries TRBV15 and TRBJ1-1; possibly TRBD1 for D (5 bases). Germline CDR1 reads LNHNV; CDR2 reads YYDKDF (reference sequence). Trimming cost V 0 bases and J 10 bases, with 9 bases left between them. The length of the CDR3 is 12 residues.

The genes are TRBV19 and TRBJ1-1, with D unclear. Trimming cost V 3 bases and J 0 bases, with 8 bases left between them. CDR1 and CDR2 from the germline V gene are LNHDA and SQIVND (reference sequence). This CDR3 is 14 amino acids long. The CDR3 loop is CASSIPYMNTEAFF. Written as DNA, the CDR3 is TGTGCCAGTAGTATCCCTTACATGAACACTGAAGCTTTCTTT. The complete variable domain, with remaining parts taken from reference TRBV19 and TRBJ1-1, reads DGGITQSPKYLFRKEGQNVTLSCEQNLNHDAMYWYRQDPGQGLRLIYYSQIVNDFQKGDIAEGYSVSREKKESFPLTVTSAQKNPTAFYLCASSIPYMNTEAFFGQGTRLTVV.

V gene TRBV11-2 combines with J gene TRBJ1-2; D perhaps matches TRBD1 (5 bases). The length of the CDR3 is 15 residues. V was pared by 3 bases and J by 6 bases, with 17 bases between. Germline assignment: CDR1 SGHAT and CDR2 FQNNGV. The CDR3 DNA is TGTGCCAGCAGCTTTCCCCGGCGGGGACGGAATGGCTACACCTTC. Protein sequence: CASSFPRRGRNGYTF.

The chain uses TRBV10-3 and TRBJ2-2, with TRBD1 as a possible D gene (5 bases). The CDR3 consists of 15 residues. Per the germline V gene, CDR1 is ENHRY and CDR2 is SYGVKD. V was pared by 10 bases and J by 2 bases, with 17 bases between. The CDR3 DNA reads TGTGCCAGCCAGGGTAGGCCCTCAAACACCGGGGAGCTGTTTTTT. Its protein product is CASQGRPSNTGELFF.

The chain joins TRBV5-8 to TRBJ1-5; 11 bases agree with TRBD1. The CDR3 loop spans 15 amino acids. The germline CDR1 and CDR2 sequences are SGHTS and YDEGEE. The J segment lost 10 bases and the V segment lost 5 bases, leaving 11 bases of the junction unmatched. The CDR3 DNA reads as TGTGCCAGCAGTTTAGACCGGGACAGGGGGTTACCCCAGCATTTT. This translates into CASSLDRDRGLPQHF.

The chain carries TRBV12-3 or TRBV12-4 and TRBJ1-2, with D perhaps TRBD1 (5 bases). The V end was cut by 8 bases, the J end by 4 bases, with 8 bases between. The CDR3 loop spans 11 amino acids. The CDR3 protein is CASWGGYGYTF. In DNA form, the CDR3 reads TGTGCCAGCTGGGGGGGCTATGGCTACACCTTC.

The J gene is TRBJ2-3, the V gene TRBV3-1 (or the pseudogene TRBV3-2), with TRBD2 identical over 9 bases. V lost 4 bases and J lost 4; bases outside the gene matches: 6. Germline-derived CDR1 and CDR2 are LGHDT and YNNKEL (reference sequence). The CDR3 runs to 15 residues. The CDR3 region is CASSLRAGGADTQYF. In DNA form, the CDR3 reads TGTGCCAGCAGCCTAAGGGCGGGGGGGGCAGATACGCAGTATTTT.

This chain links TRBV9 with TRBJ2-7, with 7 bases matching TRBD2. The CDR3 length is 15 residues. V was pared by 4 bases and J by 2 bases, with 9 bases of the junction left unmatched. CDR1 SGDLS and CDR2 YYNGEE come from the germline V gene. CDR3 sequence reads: CASSPRASGAYEQYF. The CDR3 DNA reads TGTGCCAGCAGCCCCCGGGCTAGCGGCGCCTACGAGCAGTACTTC.

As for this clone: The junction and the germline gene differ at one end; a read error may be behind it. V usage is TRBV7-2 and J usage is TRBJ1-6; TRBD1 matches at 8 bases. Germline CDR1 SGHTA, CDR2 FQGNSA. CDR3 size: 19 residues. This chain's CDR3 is CASSLAGQGRSSYNSPLHF. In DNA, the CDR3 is TGTGCCAGCAGCCTAGCCGGACAGGGAAGAAGCTCCTATAATTCACCCCTCCACTTT.

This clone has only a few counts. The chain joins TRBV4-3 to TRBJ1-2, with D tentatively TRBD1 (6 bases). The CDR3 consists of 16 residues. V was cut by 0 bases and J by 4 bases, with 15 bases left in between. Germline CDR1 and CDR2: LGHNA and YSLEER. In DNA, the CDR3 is TGCGCCAGCAGCCAAGATCCGGCCAGGGGTGCCTATGGCTACACCTTC. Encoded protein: CASSQDPARGAYGYTF.

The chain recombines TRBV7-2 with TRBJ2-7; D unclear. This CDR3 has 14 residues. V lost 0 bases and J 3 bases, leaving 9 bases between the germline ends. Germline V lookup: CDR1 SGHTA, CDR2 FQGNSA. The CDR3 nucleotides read TGTGCCAGCAGCTTAGCGGCTCCTGTCTACGAGCAGTACTTC. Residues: CASSLAAPVYEQYF.

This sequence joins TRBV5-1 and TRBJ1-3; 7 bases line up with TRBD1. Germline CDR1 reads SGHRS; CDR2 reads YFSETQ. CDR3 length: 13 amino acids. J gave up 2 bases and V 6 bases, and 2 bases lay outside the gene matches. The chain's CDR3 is CASKDRTGNTIYF. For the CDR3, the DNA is TGCGCCAGCAAGGACAGGACTGGAAACACCATATATTTT.

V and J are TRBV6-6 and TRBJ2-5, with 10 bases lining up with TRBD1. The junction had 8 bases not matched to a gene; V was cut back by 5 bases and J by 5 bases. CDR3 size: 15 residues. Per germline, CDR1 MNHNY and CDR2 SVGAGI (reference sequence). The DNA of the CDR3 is TGTGCCAGCAGTACCCTCCGACAGGGGGCGGAGACCCAGTACTTC. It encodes CASSTLRQGAETQYF.

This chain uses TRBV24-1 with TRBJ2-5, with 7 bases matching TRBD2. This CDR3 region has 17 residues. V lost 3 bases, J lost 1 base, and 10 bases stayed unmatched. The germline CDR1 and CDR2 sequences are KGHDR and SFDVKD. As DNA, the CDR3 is TGTGCCACCAGTGATGGCTCGGGGGGTCTCGTCCAAGAGACCCAGTACTTC. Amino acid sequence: CATSDGSGGLVQETQYF.

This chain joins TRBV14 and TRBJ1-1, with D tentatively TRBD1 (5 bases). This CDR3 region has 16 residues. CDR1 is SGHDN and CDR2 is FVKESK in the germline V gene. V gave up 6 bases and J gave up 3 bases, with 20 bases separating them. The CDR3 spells CASRSASWGVDTEAFF. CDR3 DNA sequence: TGTGCCAGCAGGTCAGCATCATGGGGGGTCGACACTGAAGCTTTCTTT.

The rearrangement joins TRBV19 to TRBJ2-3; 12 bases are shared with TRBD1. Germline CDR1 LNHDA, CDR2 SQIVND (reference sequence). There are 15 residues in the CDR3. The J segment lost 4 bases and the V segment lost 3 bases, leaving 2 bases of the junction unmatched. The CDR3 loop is CASSIGTGGADTQYF. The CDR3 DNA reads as TGTGCCAGTAGTATCGGGACAGGGGGCGCAGATACGCAGTATTTT.

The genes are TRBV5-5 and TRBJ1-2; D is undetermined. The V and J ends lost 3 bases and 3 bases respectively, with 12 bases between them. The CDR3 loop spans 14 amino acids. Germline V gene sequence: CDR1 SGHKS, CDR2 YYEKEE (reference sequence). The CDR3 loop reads CASSSIQVYYGYTF. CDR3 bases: TGTGCCAGCAGCTCCATTCAGGTTTACTATGGCTACACCTTC.

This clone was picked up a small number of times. In nucleotides, the CDR3 is TGTGCCAGCAGCTTGCCTTCGGCCAGGACTGAAGCTTTCTTT. Translating it yields CASSLPSARTEAFF. V and J are TRBV5-4 and TRBJ1-1; D remains ambiguous. With 1 base removed from V and 5 bases from J, the gap between germline ends came to 12 bases. The CDR3 is 14 residues long. Germline loops: CDR1 SGHNT, CDR2 YYREEE (reference sequence).

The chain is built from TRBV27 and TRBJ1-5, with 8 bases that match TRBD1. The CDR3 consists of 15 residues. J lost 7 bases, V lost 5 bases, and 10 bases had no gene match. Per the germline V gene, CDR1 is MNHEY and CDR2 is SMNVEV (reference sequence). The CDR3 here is CASSPQSGGGQPQHF. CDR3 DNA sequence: TGTGCCAGCAGTCCGCAATCAGGGGGCGGCCAGCCCCAGCATTTT.

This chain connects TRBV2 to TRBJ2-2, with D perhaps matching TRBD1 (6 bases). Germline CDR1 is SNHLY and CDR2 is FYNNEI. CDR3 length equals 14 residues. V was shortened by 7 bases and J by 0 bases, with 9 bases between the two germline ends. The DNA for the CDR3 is TGTGCCAGCACCCGGACAGCGAACACCGGGGAGCTGTTTTTT. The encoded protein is CASTRTANTGELFF.